The entry below describes one T cell receptor (beta chain). This specimen belongs to a study of radiotherapy plus CTLA-4 blockade in lung cancer. Assay used: immunoSEQ multiplex PCR; TCRdb lists only in-frame clones, some missing. The data contain 43,000 or so clones, 73% of them singletons. The source is a human donor with non-small cell lung cancer who had a complete response to radiotherapy plus ipilimumab. Material: peripheral blood, obtained from a patient treated with radiotherapy plus ipilimumab.

CDR3 residues: CAWSQGRNTIYF. In DNA form, the CDR3 reads TGTGCCTGGTCGCAGGGAAGAAACACCATATATTTT. The chain employs TRBV30 and TRBJ1-3; D is possibly TRBD1 (5 bases). CDR3 length: 12 residues. Germline-derived CDR1 and CDR2 are GTSNPN and SVGIG (reference sequence). V gave up 5 bases and J gave up 5 bases, with 10 bases separating them.